Below are 25 T cell receptor beta chains sequenced from a single sample in a study of shared clonotypes between healthy human individuals. Clones were read by immunoSEQ multiplex PCR, and TCRdb kept only the in-frame ones, dropping some. There are about 500,000 clones in the sample; about 74% occur only once, and around 12% lies in the top ten. The sequenced sample was PBMCs. The receptors were gathered from a woman in her forties in good health. Some clones in this sample may be carry-over from other donors' samples.

This clone has only a few counts. The J gene is TRBJ2-2, the V gene TRBV6-1, with D possibly matching TRBD2 (5 bases). Germline CDR1 is MNHNS and CDR2 is SASEGT. The CDR3 extends over 15 amino acids. With 4 bases removed from V and 0 bases from J, the gap between germline ends came to 9 bases. Here the CDR3 reads CASSVSGTNTGELFF. CDR3 coding DNA: TGTGCCAGCAGTGTGTCCGGGACGAACACCGGGGAGCTGTTTTTT.

This chain uses TRBV25-1 with TRBJ2-1; 7 nucleotides match TRBD2. The CDR3 covers 15 residues. V dropped 6 bases and J dropped 5; count of bases not matched to a gene: 10. CDR1 is MGHDK and CDR2 is SYGVNS in the germline V gene. CDR3 DNA sequence: TGTGCCAGCAGATACTCGGGACTAAACAACAATGAGCAGTTCTTC. This sequence encodes CASRYSGLNNNEQFF.

For this clone: This may be a read error: a much more frequent sequence differs by one nucleotide. Other DNA sequences within the sample encode an identical CDR3. The chain has TRBV15 and TRBJ2-7; 13 bases agree with TRBD2. Germline CDR1 reads LNHNV; CDR2 reads YYDKDF (reference sequence). This CDR3 has 15 residues. The CDR3 loop is CATSRLAGGTYEQYF. For the CDR3, the DNA is TGCGCCACCAGCAGACTAGCGGGAGGCACCTACGAGCAGTACTTC. Based on the CDR3 plus reference TRBV15 and TRBJ2-7, the full variable domain is DAMVIQNPRYQVTQFGKPVTLSCSQTLNHNVMYWYQQKSSQAPKLLFHYYDKDFNNEADTPDNFQSRRPNTSFCFLDIRSPGLGDTAMYLCATSRLAGGTYEQYFGPGTRLTVT.

The CDR3 spells CASSLDTPGANVLTF. The CDR3 DNA sequence: TGCGCCAGCAGCTTGGACACCCCGGGGGCCAACGTCCTGACTTTC. The genes are TRBV5-1 and TRBJ2-6; D is ambiguous. V was shortened by 0 bases and J by 4 bases, with 8 bases between the two germline ends. Germline V CDR1 and CDR2: SGHRS, YFSETQ. CDR3 length: 15 residues.

The genes are TRBV5-1 and TRBJ2-7; D possibly matches TRBD1 or TRBD2 (5 bases each). Germline lookup yields CDR1 SGHRS and CDR2 YFSETQ. Trimming pared 0 bases from V and 5 bases from J, leaving 12 bases between. The CDR3 is made up of 14 amino acids. The chain's CDR3 is CASSLVWGPNEQYF. DNA for the CDR3: TGCGCCAGCAGCTTGGTTTGGGGACCCAACGAGCAGTACTTC.

The chain uses TRBV9 and TRBJ2-1; 7 bases agree with TRBD2. Germline trimming cut 0 bases from V and 0 bases from J; bases unmatched to any gene: 6. The CDR3 is 17 residues long. Per the germline V gene, CDR1 is SGDLS and CDR2 is YYNGEE. The DNA of the CDR3 is TGTGCCAGCAGCGTAGAAGGCGTAGCGGGCTCCTACAATGAGCAGTTCTTC. This sequence encodes CASSVEGVAGSYNEQFF.

The chain is built from TRBV15 and TRBJ1-4; D call uncertain. Trimming pared 1 base from V and 8 bases from J, leaving 5 bases between. The CDR3 consists of 12 residues. Germline CDR1 and CDR2: LNHNV and YYDKDF (reference sequence). Written as DNA, the CDR3 is TGTGCCACCAGCAGAGGCCCCGAAAAACTGTTTTTT. Its protein product is CATSRGPEKLFF.

This clone has a handful of counts. The chain uses TRBV29-1 and TRBJ1-3; tentatively, D is TRBD1 (5 bases). CDR1 and CDR2 (germline): SQVTM, ANQGSEA. The CDR3 loop spans 14 amino acids. V lost 7 bases and J lost 3, with 16 bases in between. The CDR3 reads CSADPGGFGNTIYF. CDR3 coding DNA: TGCAGCGCCGACCCGGGGGGGTTTGGAAACACCATATATTTT.

The CDR3 loop is CASSLVAGGETQYF. CDR3 nucleotides: TGTGCCAGCAGCTTAGTTGCAGGTGGAGAGACCCAGTACTTC. V gene TRBV7-2 combines with J gene TRBJ2-5, with unresolved D. Trimming took 1 base from V and 4 from J, leaving 10 bases between them. CDR3 length: 14 residues. Germline lookup yields CDR1 SGHTA and CDR2 FQGNSA.

J is TRBJ1-2 and V is TRBV7-2; 7 bases match TRBD1. Looked up from germline, CDR1 is SGHTA and CDR2 is FQGNSA. Losses at the gene ends were 2 bases for V and 4 bases for J; bases not matched to a gene: 4. This CDR3 region has 14 residues. The CDR3 sequence: CASSLSGTAYGYTF. For the CDR3, the DNA is TGTGCCAGCAGCTTAAGCGGGACAGCCTATGGCTACACCTTC. Together with reference TRBV7-2 and TRBJ1-2, the CDR3 gives the full variable domain: GAGVSQSPSNKVTEKGKDVELRCDPISGHTALYWYRQSLGQGLEFLIYFQGNSAPDKSGLPSDRFSAERTGGSVSTLTIQRTQQEDSAVYLCASSLSGTAYGYTFGSGTRLTVV.

Concerning this clone itself: A much bigger clone sits one base away, suggesting this may be a read error. This chain uses TRBV28 with TRBJ2-5, with TRBD1 matching over 10 bases. Germline lookup yields CDR1 MDHEN and CDR2 SYDVKM. The CDR3 contains 15 residues. Trimming cost V 3 bases and J 3 bases; bases outside gene matches: 4. DNA for the CDR3: TGTGCCAGCAGTTTGCCAGGGACAGGGGAAGAGACCCAGTACTTC. Its translation: CASSLPGTGEETQYF.

J is TRBJ2-7 and V is TRBV7-9, with 8 bases that match TRBD2. CDR1 and CDR2 from the germline V gene are SEHNR and FQNEAQ (reference sequence). After removal of 5 bases from V and 0 bases from J, the junction contained 6 bases not matched to a gene. The length of the CDR3 is 15 residues. DNA of the CDR3: TGTGCCAGCAGCCAAGAGAGCGGGAGCTCCTACGAGCAGTACTTC. As protein: CASSQESGSSYEQYF.

Note on this clone: Different DNA sequences within this sample yield the same CDR3. J is TRBJ1-5 and V is TRBV28; the D is unclear. CDR1 MDHEN and CDR2 SYDVKM come from the germline V gene. Trimming removed 2 bases at V and 5 bases at J, with 4 bases between. This CDR3 has 12 amino acids. In DNA form, the CDR3 reads TGTGCCAGCAGTTTAACGGATCAGCCCCAGCATTTT. It is translated as CASSLTDQPQHF.

V usage is TRBV19 and J usage is TRBJ2-3; TRBD2 matches 10 bases. CDR3 length equals 13 residues. CDR1 is LNHDA, CDR2 SQIVND, per germline (reference sequence). J was trimmed by 6 bases and V by 7 bases; bases with no gene match: 4. CDR3 sequence reads: CASTSGSGDTQYF. CDR3 nucleotides: TGTGCCAGTACTAGCGGGAGTGGGGATACGCAGTATTTT.

The chain combines TRBV30 with TRBJ2-6; D could derive from TRBD1 or TRBD2 (5 bases each). V gave up 4 bases and J gave up 2 bases, with 12 bases separating them. Germline values: CDR1 GTSNPN, CDR2 SVGIG (reference sequence). The CDR3 covers 15 residues. CDR3 protein: CAWIWGYPGANVLTF. The CDR3 coding sequence is TGTGCCTGGATCTGGGGGTACCCTGGGGCCAACGTCCTGACTTTC. The full variable domain, completed using reference TRBV30 and TRBJ2-6, is SQTIHQWPATLVQPVGSPLSLECTVEGTSNPNLYWYRQAAGRGLQLLFYSVGIGQISSEVPQNLSASRPQDRQFILSSKKLLLSDSGFYLCAWIWGYPGANVLTFGAGSRLTVL.

The chain combines TRBV10-3 with TRBJ2-7, with 9 bases identical to TRBD2. The germline gives CDR1 ENHRY, CDR2 SYGVKD. Trimming removed 6 bases from V and 6 bases from J; junction bases left unmatched: 27. There are 20 residues in the CDR3. CDR3 protein: CAIRRSPGLIGREGLGEQYF. As DNA, the CDR3 is TGTGCCATCAGGAGAAGTCCGGGACTTATAGGGCGGGAGGGCCTCGGCGAGCAGTACTTC.

The rearrangement uses TRBV10-1 and TRBJ1-1; D may be TRBD1 (6 bases). CDR1 and CDR2 (germline): WNHNN, SYGVQD (reference sequence). This CDR3 has 15 amino acids. V lost 6 bases to trimming and J lost 1 base, with 15 bases between them. CDR3 amino acids: CASRPRTDPNTEAFF. CDR3 DNA: TGCGCCAGCAGACCCAGGACAGATCCGAACACTGAAGCTTTCTTT.

The chain couples TRBV7-6 to TRBJ1-3; D is possibly TRBD1 (5 bases). V lost 0 bases and J 7 bases, leaving 16 bases between the germline ends. The CDR3 is made up of 16 amino acids. The germline V gene encodes CDR1 SGHVS and CDR2 FNYEAQ. CDR3 in DNA: TGTGCCAGCAGCTTAGCGGGGGAGGCTGCCGGGAACACCATATATTTT. It specifies CASSLAGEAAGNTIYF.

The J gene is TRBJ1-5, the V gene TRBV2; possible D gene TRBD1, 5 bases. The CDR3 extends over 14 amino acids. V gave up 8 bases and J gave up 7 bases, with 18 bases separating them. Germline CDR1 is SNHLY and CDR2 is FYNNEI. The CDR3 region is CASRRSGIYQPQHF. In nucleotides, the CDR3 is TGTGCCAGCCGTAGGTCAGGGATTTACCAGCCCCAGCATTTT.

V and J are TRBV28 and TRBJ2-7; 7 bases map to TRBD2. The junction had 11 bases not matched to a gene; V was cut back by 9 bases and J by 3 bases. Germline V gene lookup returns CDR1 MDHEN and CDR2 SYDVKM. CDR3 size: 14 residues. For the CDR3, the DNA is TGTGCCAGGTCTTCGCGGGAGAGGTGCTACGAGCAGTACTTC. Its translation: CARSSRERCYEQYF.

The V call is TRBV25-1, the J call TRBJ2-7; 7 bases are a match to TRBD2. Trimming took 3 bases from V and 0 from J; bases not matched to a gene: 2. The length of the CDR3 is 14 residues. CDR1 is MGHDK and CDR2 is SYGVNS in the germline V gene. In DNA, the CDR3 is TGTGCCAGCAGTGATCCTAGCGGCTCCTACGAGCAGTACTTC. Translating it yields CASSDPSGSYEQYF.

Notes on this clone: Given a far larger clone just one base away, this is likely a sequencing read error. The chain couples TRBV11-3 to TRBJ2-1; 7 nucleotides line up with TRBD2. The CDR3 has 12 amino acids. After removal of 9 bases from V and 12 bases from J, the junction contained 11 bases not matched to a gene. From germline, CDR1 is SGHNT and CDR2 YENEEA. The CDR3 bases are TGTGCCAGTAGCCCCGGGGGGACCCGGCAGTTCTTC. It is translated as CASSPGGTRQFF. Full variable domain (missing parts from reference TRBV11-3 and TRBJ2-1): EAGVVQSPRYKIIEKKQPVAFWCNPISGHNTLYWYLQNLGQGPELLIRYENEEAVDDSQLPKDRFSAERLKGVDSTLKIQPAELGDSAVYLCASSPGGTRQFFGPGTRLTVL.

The gene calls are TRBV18 and TRBJ1-1, with D tentatively TRBD1 (5 bases). This CDR3 comprises 15 residues. Germline values: CDR1 KGHSH, CDR2 LQKENI. The V end lost 3 bases, the J end lost 1 base, and 12 bases lay between the germline ends. Here the CDR3 reads CASSPSGTANTEAFF. As DNA, the CDR3 is TGTGCCAGCTCACCGTCCGGGACCGCGAACACTGAAGCTTTCTTT.

The chain recombines TRBV6-1 with TRBJ2-4; TRBD2 matches 7 bases. Germline values: CDR1 MNHNS, CDR2 SASEGT. Trimming took 7 bases from V and 13 from J; bases not matched to a gene: 13. CDR3 length: 13 amino acids. The CDR3 DNA is TGTGCCAGCAAACACCCTGGGGAGGGTAAGCAGTACTTC. Translated, it gives CASKHPGEGKQYF.

This chain uses TRBV7-2 with TRBJ2-7; no clear D gene. Trimming shortened V by 5 bases and J by 6 bases, and 11 bases separated the two germline ends. The CDR3 sequence is 12 residues long. The germline V gene encodes CDR1 SGHTA and CDR2 FQGNSA. CDR3 in amino acids: CASSQHIAEQYF. DNA for the CDR3: TGTGCCAGCAGCCAACACATCGCCGAGCAGTACTTC.